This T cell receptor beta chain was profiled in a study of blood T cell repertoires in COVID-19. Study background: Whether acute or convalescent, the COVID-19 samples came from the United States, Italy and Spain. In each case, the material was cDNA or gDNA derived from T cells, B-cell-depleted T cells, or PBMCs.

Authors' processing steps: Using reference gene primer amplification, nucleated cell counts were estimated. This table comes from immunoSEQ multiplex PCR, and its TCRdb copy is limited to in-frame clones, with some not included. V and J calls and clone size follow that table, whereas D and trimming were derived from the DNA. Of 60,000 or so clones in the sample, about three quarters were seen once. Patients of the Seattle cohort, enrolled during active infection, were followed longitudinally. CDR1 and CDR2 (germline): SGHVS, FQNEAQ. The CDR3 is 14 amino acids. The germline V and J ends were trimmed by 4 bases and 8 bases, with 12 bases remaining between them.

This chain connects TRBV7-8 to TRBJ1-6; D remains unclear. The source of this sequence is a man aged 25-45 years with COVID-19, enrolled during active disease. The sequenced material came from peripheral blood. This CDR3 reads CASSSSGLHSPLHF. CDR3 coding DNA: TGTGCCAGCAGCTCCTCAGGTCTCCATTCACCCCTCCACTTT.